This record covers a single TCR beta chain. These data come from a study of control samples from healthy donors and cancer patients. Libraries were prepared by immunoSEQ multiplex PCR; TCRdb keeps only in-frame clonotypes and omits some of them. The sample lists some 80,000 clones; 70% to 90% were seen once. The junction had 6 bases not matched to a gene; V was cut back by 1 base and J by 9 bases. The CDR3 loop spans 17 amino acids. Germline lookup yields CDR1 SGHTA and CDR2 FQGNSA. The sample comprised PBMCs. The chain has TRBV7-2 and TRBJ2-1; 16 nucleotides match TRBD2. The sequence was obtained from a woman aged 55-70 years with head and neck cancer. CDR3 nucleotides: TGTGCCAGCAGCTTAGGGGGACTAGCGGGAGGGCCAAGTGAGCAGTTCTTC. The encoded protein is CASSLGGLAGGPSEQFF.